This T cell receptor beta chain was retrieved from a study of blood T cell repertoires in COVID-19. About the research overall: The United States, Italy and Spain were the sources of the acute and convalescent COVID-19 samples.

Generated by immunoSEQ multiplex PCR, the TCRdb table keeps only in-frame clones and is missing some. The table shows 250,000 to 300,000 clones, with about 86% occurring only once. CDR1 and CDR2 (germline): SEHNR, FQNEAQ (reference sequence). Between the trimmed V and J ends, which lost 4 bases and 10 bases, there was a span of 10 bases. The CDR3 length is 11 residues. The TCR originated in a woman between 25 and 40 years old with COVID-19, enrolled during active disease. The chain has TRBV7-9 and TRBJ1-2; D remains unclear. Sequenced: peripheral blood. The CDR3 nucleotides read TGTGCCAGCAGCTACCGAGATTTCTACACCTTC. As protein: CASSYRDFYTF.